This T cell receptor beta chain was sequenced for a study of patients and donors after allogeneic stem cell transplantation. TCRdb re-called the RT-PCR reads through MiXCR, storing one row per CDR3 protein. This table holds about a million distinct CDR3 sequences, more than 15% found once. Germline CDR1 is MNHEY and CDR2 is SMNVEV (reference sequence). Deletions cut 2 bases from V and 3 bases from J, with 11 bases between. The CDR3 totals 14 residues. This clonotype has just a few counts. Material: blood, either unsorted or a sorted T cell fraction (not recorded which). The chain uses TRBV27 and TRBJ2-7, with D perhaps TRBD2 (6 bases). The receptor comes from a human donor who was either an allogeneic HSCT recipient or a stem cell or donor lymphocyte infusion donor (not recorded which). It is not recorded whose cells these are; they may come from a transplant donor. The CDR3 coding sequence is TGTGCCAGCAGTTTAGCCGGGGAGGTCTACGAGCAGTACTTC. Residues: CASSLAGEVYEQYF.